This T cell receptor beta chain stems from a study of response to subunit inactivated influenza vaccine. Study-wide findings and caveats: With each seasonal influenza vaccination, the authors suggested, few new T cells are recruited.

One entry per CDR3 protein, called by TCRdb with MiXCR from the RT-PCR reads. Seen here are fewer than 800,000 distinct CDR3 sequences, 15% to 19% observed once, and the top ten hold 9.5% to 13%. The CDR3 runs to 15 residues. The germline V gene has CDR1 SGDLS and CDR2 YYNGEE. J lost 6 bases, V lost 2 bases, and 7 bases had no gene match. In regard to this clonotype: Its antigen is not known.

The sequence derives from a man in his fifties or sixties who received an inactivated influenza vaccine. The V call is TRBV9, the J call TRBJ2-3, with TRBD1 matching 9 bases. Sequenced material: PBMCs from blood, taken 11 to 12 days after vaccination. CDR3 loop: CASSVRGTGSDTQYF. Here the CDR3 DNA reads TGTGCCAGCAGCGTGCGGGGGACAGGGTCCGATACGCAGTATTTT.